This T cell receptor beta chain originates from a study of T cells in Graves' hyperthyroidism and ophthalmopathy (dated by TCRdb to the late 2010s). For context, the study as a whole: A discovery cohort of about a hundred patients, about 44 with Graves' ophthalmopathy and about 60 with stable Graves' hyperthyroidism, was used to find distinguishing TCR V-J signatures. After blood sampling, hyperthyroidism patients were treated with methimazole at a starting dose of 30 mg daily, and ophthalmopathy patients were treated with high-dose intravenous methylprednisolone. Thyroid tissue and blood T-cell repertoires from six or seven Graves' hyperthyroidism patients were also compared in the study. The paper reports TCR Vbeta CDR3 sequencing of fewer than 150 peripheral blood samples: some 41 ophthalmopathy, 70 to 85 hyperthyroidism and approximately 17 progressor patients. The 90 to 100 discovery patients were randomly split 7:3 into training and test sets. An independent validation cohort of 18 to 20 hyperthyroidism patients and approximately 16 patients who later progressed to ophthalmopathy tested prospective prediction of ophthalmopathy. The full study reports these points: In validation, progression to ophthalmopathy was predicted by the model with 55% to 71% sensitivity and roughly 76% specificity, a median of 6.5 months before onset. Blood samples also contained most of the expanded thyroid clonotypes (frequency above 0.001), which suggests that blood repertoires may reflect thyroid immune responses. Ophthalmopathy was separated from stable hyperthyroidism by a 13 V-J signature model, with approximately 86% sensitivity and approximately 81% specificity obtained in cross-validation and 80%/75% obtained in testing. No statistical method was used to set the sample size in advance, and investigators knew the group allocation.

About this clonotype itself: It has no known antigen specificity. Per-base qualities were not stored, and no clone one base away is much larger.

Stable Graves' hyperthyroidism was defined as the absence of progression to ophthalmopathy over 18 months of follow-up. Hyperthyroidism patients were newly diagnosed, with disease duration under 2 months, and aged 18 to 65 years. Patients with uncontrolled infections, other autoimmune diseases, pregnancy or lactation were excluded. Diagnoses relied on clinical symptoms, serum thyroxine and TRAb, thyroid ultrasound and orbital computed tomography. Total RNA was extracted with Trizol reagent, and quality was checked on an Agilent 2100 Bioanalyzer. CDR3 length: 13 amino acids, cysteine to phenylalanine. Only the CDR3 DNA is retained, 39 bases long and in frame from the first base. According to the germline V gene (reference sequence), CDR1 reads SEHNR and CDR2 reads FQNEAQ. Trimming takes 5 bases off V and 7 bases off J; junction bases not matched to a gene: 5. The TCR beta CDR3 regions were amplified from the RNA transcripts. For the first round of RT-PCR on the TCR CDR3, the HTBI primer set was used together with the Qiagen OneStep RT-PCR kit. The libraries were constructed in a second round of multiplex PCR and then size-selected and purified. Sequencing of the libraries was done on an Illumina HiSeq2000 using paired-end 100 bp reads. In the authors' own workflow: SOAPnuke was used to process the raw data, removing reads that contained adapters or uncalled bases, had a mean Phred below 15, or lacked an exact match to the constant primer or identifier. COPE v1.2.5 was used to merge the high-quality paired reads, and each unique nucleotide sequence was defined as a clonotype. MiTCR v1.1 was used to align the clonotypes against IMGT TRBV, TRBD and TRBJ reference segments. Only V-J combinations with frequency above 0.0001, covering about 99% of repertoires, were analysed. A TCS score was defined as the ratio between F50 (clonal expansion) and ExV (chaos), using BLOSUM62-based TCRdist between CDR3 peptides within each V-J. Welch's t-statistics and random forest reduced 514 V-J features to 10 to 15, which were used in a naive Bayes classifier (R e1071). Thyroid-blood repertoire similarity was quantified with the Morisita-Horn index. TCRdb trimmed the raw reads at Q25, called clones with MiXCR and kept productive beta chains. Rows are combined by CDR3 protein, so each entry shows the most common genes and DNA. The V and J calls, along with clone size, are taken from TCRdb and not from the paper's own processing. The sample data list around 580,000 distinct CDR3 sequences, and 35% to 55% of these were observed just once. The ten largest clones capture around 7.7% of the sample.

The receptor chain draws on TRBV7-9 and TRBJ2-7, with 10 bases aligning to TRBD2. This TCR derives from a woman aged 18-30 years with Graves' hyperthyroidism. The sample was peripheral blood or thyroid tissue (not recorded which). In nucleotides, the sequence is TGTGCCAGCAGCGAACTAGCGGGATATGAGCAGTACTTC. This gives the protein CASSELAGYEQYF.